This T cell receptor (beta chain) emerged from a study of blood T cell repertoires in COVID-19. Study-wide background: Acute and convalescent COVID-19 specimens originated in the United States, Italy and Spain.

Under the authors' procedure: Amplification from reference gene primers served as the basis for estimated nucleated cell counts. TCRdb's table, derived via immunoSEQ multiplex PCR, lists solely in-frame clones and lacks some. V, J and clone size were drawn from that table, and D and trimming were deduced from the DNA. Among about 260,000 clones, about 86% were seen once, and the ten largest hold approximately 2%. Germline loops: CDR1 SGHRS, CDR2 YFSETQ. This CDR3 has 15 amino acids. V lost 4 bases, J lost 7 bases, and 12 bases stayed unmatched. The receptor comes from a man aged 25-45 years with active or convalescent COVID-19. The sequencing input was peripheral blood. The rearrangement joins TRBV5-1 to TRBJ1-1, with TRBD1 matching over 8 bases. The DNA for the CDR3 is TGCGCCAGCAGCCTCACCGGGACAGGAGTCCGTGAAGCTTTCTTT. Amino acid sequence: CASSLTGTGVREAFF. Full variable domain (remainder filled in from reference TRBV5-1 and TRBJ1-1): KAGVTQTPRYLIKTRGQQVTLSCSPISGHRSVSWYQQTPGQGLQFLFEYFSETQRNKGNFPGRFSGRQFSNSRSEMNVSTLELGDSALYLCASSLTGTGVREAFFGQGTRLTVV.